These 21 T cell receptor beta chains share one sample of origin, sequenced in a study of T cell changes during pregnancy in multiple sclerosis. The assay was immunoSEQ multiplex PCR, and TCRdb's table has in-frame clones only and misses some. Of more than 70,000 clones in the sample, approximately 89% were seen once. Here the sequenced sample was peripheral blood, taken before pregnancy. The receptors stem from a female donor with multiple sclerosis, enrolled in a pregnancy study.

Here the CDR3 reads CASSVGLAGGWTYEQFF. CDR3 in DNA: TGTGCCAGCAGCGTGGGACTAGCGGGAGGGTGGACCTATGAGCAGTTCTTC. This chain uses TRBV9 with TRBJ2-1; 16 nucleotides match TRBD2. The V gene end was trimmed by 2 bases and the J gene end by 8 bases; junction bases not matched to a gene: 7. This CDR3 region has 17 residues. Germline CDR1 reads SGDLS; CDR2 reads YYNGEE. The whole variable domain, filled in from reference TRBV9 and TRBJ2-1, reads DSGVTQTPKHLITATGQRVTLRCSPRSGDLSVYWYQQSLDQGLQFLIQYYNGEERAKGNILERFSAQQFPDLHSELNLSSLELGDSALYFCASSVGLAGGWTYEQFFGPGTRLTVL.

This chain uses TRBV19 with TRBJ1-2; D may be TRBD1 (5 bases). Trimming stripped 5 bases from V and 5 bases from J, with 15 bases between. CDR1 is LNHDA, CDR2 SQIVND, per germline (reference sequence). The CDR3 extends over 14 amino acids. As DNA, the CDR3 is TGTGCCAGTAGTGCGGGACGGGCGGTGTATGGCTACACCTTC. This codes for CASSAGRAVYGYTF.

The chain uses TRBV5-4 and TRBJ2-5; possibly TRBD2 for D (5 bases). Germline assignment: CDR1 SGHNT and CDR2 YYREEE (reference sequence). The CDR3 has 13 residues. The V end was cut by 1 base, the J end by 5 bases, with 9 bases between. The CDR3 nucleotides read TGTGCCAGCAGCTTGTACGGCGGGGAGACCCAGTACTTC. It is translated as CASSLYGGETQYF.

The CDR3 reads CASSIMKGGLAGEQYF. The CDR3 nucleotides read TGTGCCAGTAGTATAATGAAGGGGGGACTAGCGGGCGAGCAGTACTTC. The chain joins TRBV19 to TRBJ2-7, with 12 bases that match TRBD2. The CDR3 has 16 amino acids. The germline CDR1 and CDR2 sequences are LNHDA and SQIVND (reference sequence). The trim removed 2 bases at V and 6 bases at J, leaving 8 bases unmatched.

The V call is TRBV29-1, the J call TRBJ1-4; unclear D gene. Trimming left V 6 bases short and J 4 bases short, with 15 bases between. CDR3 length: 14 amino acids. Germline-derived CDR1 and CDR2 are SQVTM and ANQGSEA. CDR3 bases: TGCAGCGTAAGGTGGCAGGCTAATAATGAAAAACTGTTTTTT. It is translated as CSVRWQANNEKLFF.

The chain recombines TRBV6-5 with TRBJ1-2; possibly TRBD1 for D (6 bases). This CDR3 region has 14 residues. Germline V CDR1 and CDR2: MNHEY, SVGAGI. Trimming removed 3 bases at V and 7 bases at J, with 15 bases between. The CDR3 is CASSYNQGIGGYTF. The DNA for the CDR3 is TGTGCCAGCAGTTATAACCAGGGGATCGGTGGCTACACCTTC.

The rearrangement joins TRBV27 to TRBJ2-4, with D tentatively TRBD2 (7 bases). The CDR3 sequence is 14 residues long. From germline, CDR1 is MNHEY and CDR2 SMNVEV (reference sequence). The V end was cut by 6 bases, the J end by 8 bases, with 17 bases between. The CDR3 spells CASRRVQGGDIQYF. CDR3 in DNA: TGTGCCAGCAGAAGGGTACAGGGAGGGGACATTCAGTACTTC.

The rearrangement joins TRBV29-1 to TRBJ1-2; 11 bases are a match to TRBD1. The germline V gene encodes CDR1 SQVTM and CDR2 ANQGSEA. J was trimmed by 0 bases and V by 6 bases; bases with no gene match: 6. The CDR3 has 15 residues. The CDR3 loop reads CSVRDRGITNYGYTF. Here the CDR3 DNA reads TGCAGCGTACGGGACAGGGGGATAACTAACTATGGCTACACCTTC.

The chain carries TRBV4-2 and TRBJ1-1, with D unresolved. Germline V lookup: CDR1 LGHNA, CDR2 YNFKEQ. The CDR3 runs to 13 residues. Trimming cost V 4 bases and J 2 bases, with 8 bases left between them. CDR3 nucleotides: TGTGCCAGCAGCCTCGAGAGAAACACTGAAGCTTTCTTT. Amino acid sequence: CASSLERNTEAFF.

A remark on this clone: The conserved final phenylalanine or tryptophan is absent from the CDR3, which likely points to a read error. It is unclear where the CDR3 begins or ends on the DNA, so no DNA is shown, and the CDR3 is as TCRdb lists it. The chain joins TRBV7-2 to TRBJ2-7; the D call in the table, TRBD2, was not verified against the DNA. From germline, CDR1 is SGHTA and CDR2 FQGNSA. The CDR3 sequence runs 12 residues, both termini included. This chain's CDR3 is CASSSNAGAQFY.

The J gene is TRBJ2-1, the V gene TRBV29-1; D may be TRBD1 (5 bases). From germline, CDR1 is SQVTM and CDR2 ANQGSEA. The CDR3 has 13 residues. With 1 base removed from V and 13 bases from J, the gap between germline ends came to 17 bases. This chain's CDR3 is CSVEGERQTSQFF. The CDR3 DNA is TGCAGCGTTGAAGGAGAGAGACAGACAAGCCAGTTCTTC.

The chain combines TRBV2 with TRBJ1-1; no reliable D call. This CDR3 contains 13 residues. CDR1 and CDR2 from the germline V gene are SNHLY and FYNNEI. V lost 4 bases and J 2 bases, leaving 8 bases between the germline ends. The CDR3 bases are TGTGCCAGCAGTGCGGACTTTAACACTGAAGCTTTCTTT. Its protein is CASSADFNTEAFF.

This chain joins TRBV28 and TRBJ1-1, with D hard to call. With 3 bases removed from V and 9 bases from J, the gap between germline ends came to 11 bases. Germline CDR1 MDHEN, CDR2 SYDVKM. CDR3 length equals 12 residues. CDR3 nucleotide sequence: TGTGCCAGCAGTTTGCCTCCGGTAAAAGCTTTCTTT. It translates to CASSLPPVKAFF.

The genes are TRBV9 and TRBJ2-3; 8 bases map to TRBD2. Losses at the gene ends were 6 bases for V and 5 bases for J; bases not matched to a gene: 11. The V gene's germline CDR1 is SGDLS and CDR2 YYNGEE. The CDR3 contains 15 residues. The CDR3 nucleotides read TGTGCCAGCACCTCTGGGGGGAGCGGGGGAGATACGCAGTATTTT. Its protein product is CASTSGGSGGDTQYF.

The CDR3 DNA sequence: TGCGCCAGCAGCTTGCAGGTATCACAGTCGAACACCGGGGAGCTGTTTTTT. Translated, it gives CASSLQVSQSNTGELFF. This chain uses TRBV5-1 with TRBJ2-2; no firm D call. This CDR3 has 17 amino acids. The germline V and J ends were trimmed by 1 base and 0 bases, with 13 bases remaining between them. CDR1 and CDR2 (germline): SGHRS, YFSETQ.

This clone was seen just once. The J gene is TRBJ2-1, the V gene TRBV4-3; D is possibly TRBD2 (6 bases). The germline gives CDR1 LGHNA, CDR2 YSLEER. The CDR3 has 16 amino acids. The V and J ends lost 4 bases and 1 base respectively, with 14 bases between them. The CDR3 DNA reads TGCGCCAGCAGCCCCTCTGCGGGGAATTCCTACAATGAGCAGTTCTTC. Protein: CASSPSAGNSYNEQFF.

The CDR3 DNA reads TGCAGTGTCAGGGGTGGAAACACCATATATTTT. It is translated as CSVRGGNTIYF. The chain recombines TRBV20-1 with TRBJ1-3; maybe TRBD1 (6 bases). The CDR3 has 11 amino acids. In germline, CDR1 is DFQATT, CDR2 SNEGSKA (reference sequence). Trimming cost V 7 bases and J 3 bases, with 7 bases left between them.

This clone was found once. The chain couples TRBV2 to TRBJ2-3, with 11 bases that match TRBD2. The CDR3 runs to 15 residues. Germline V gives CDR1 SNHLY, CDR2 FYNNEI. V was pared by 5 bases and J by 6 bases, with 7 bases of the junction left unmatched. CDR3 coding DNA: TGTGCCAGCAGTCGACTAGCGGGGCCTCCGGATACGCAGTATTTT. Its translation: CASSRLAGPPDTQYF. The complete variable domain, with remaining parts taken from reference TRBV2 and TRBJ2-3, reads EPEVTQTPSHQVTQMGQEVILRCVPISNHLYFYWYRQILGQKVEFLVSFYNNEISEKSEIFDDQFSVERPDGSNFTLKIRSTKLEDSAMYFCASSRLAGPPDTQYFGPGTRLTVL.

The chain links TRBV10-3 to TRBJ1-1, with D possibly matching TRBD1 (5 bases). The V end was cut by 0 bases, the J end by 6 bases, with 11 bases between. CDR1 ENHRY and CDR2 SYGVKD come from the germline V gene. The CDR3 is 14 amino acids. The CDR3 DNA is TGTGCCATCAGTGAGTCAGTACAGGCAGCTGAAGCTTTCTTT. Its protein is CAISESVQAAEAFF.

The V call is TRBV5-1, the J call TRBJ1-2; 7 bases fit TRBD1. The CDR3 has 15 residues. In germline, CDR1 is SGHRS, CDR2 YFSETQ. The trim removed 4 bases at V and 6 bases at J, leaving 12 bases unmatched. The CDR3, as DNA: TGCGCCAGCAGCCTACAACAGGGGAGTGTGGATGGCTACACCTTC. Amino acids: CASSLQQGSVDGYTF.

V usage is TRBV13 and J usage is TRBJ2-7, with 10 bases lining up with TRBD2. The V segment lost 4 bases and the J segment 3 bases; nucleotides outside the gene matches: 9. This CDR3 is built from 16 residues. Germline loops: CDR1 PRHDT, CDR2 FYEKMQ (reference sequence). The CDR3 bases are TGTGCCAGCAGCTCTTATCATTCTAGCGGGAGCTACGAGCAGTACTTC. Translation gives CASSSYHSSGSYEQYF. Combining the CDR3 with reference TRBV13 and TRBJ2-7 gives the whole variable domain AAGVIQSPRHLIKEKRETATLKCYPIPRHDTVYWYQQGPGQDPQFLISFYEKMQSDKGSIPDRFSAQQFSDYHSELNMSSLELGDSALYFCASSSYHSSGSYEQYFGPGTRLTVT.